These 21 T cell receptor beta chains were all obtained from the same sample, sequenced in a study of OX40 agonist ivuxolimab in advanced cancers. Profiling relied on immunoSEQ multiplex PCR, and the TCRdb table lists in-frame clones only, not all of them. The sample lists some 59,000 clones, 70% to 85% occurring once. The input for sequencing was CD4+ or CD8+ T cells sorted from blood, taken in a trial of the OX40 agonist ivuxolimab. All receptors derive from an adult with an advanced solid tumor such as melanoma, head and neck, liver or kidney cancer.

Here the CDR3 DNA reads TGTGCCAGCAGCCAGAACAGGGCGACTGAAGCTTTCTTT. Protein sequence: CASSQNRATEAFF. The rearrangement links TRBV7-8 to TRBJ1-1, with TRBD1 as a possible D gene (6 bases). With 5 bases removed from V and 5 bases from J, the gap between germline ends came to 12 bases. CDR1 is SGHVS and CDR2 is FQNEAQ in the germline V gene. The CDR3 extends over 13 amino acids.

The chain employs TRBV9 and TRBJ1-1; weak D call: TRBD1 (5 bases). The germline V gene has CDR1 SGDLS and CDR2 YYNGEE. The ends were cut back, 1 base at V and 7 bases at J, with 17 bases in the middle. This CDR3 is 15 amino acids long. CDR3 protein: CASSVSSGGVDEAFF. The DNA for the CDR3 is TGTGCCAGCAGCGTAAGTTCTGGGGGGGTGGATGAAGCTTTCTTT. Based on the CDR3 plus reference TRBV9 and TRBJ1-1, the full variable domain is DSGVTQTPKHLITATGQRVTLRCSPRSGDLSVYWYQQSLDQGLQFLIQYYNGEERAKGNILERFSAQQFPDLHSELNLSSLELGDSALYFCASSVSSGGVDEAFFGQGTRLTVV.

The count of this clone is one. The chain is built from TRBV2 and TRBJ2-7; TRBD2 agrees at 7 bases. V shed 8 bases and J 2 bases; nucleotides not matched to a gene: 12. Germline V gene sequence: CDR1 SNHLY, CDR2 FYNNEI. The length of the CDR3 is 15 residues. The CDR3 here is CASVETTSAAYEQYF. The DNA of the CDR3 is TGTGCCAGCGTCGAGACTACTAGCGCCGCCTACGAGCAGTACTTC.

This chain joins TRBV5-1 and TRBJ2-7; 10 bases match TRBD1. Looked up from germline, CDR1 is SGHRS and CDR2 is YFSETQ. This CDR3 comprises 16 residues. V lost 4 bases, J lost 3 bases, and 10 bases stayed unmatched. The CDR3 spells CASSISGTGAVYEQYF. The CDR3, as DNA: TGCGCCAGCAGCATTTCCGGGACAGGGGCCGTCTACGAGCAGTACTTC.

The chain links TRBV6-1 to TRBJ1-1; 7 bases map to TRBD1. The CDR3 covers 14 residues. Unmatched junction bases numbered 5, after V lost 7 bases and J lost 0 bases. Germline CDR1 is MNHNS and CDR2 is SASEGT. The CDR3 spells CASNPDRLNTEAFF. CDR3 in DNA: TGTGCCAGCAACCCGGACAGGTTGAACACTGAAGCTTTCTTT.

CDR3 nucleotide sequence: TGTGCCAGCAGCTTACCAAGACTAGCGGGGGCGAATGAGCAGTTCTTC. Translating gives CASSLPRLAGANEQFF. The gene calls are TRBV7-3 and TRBJ2-1, with 12 bases identical to TRBD2. CDR1 SGHTA and CDR2 FQGTGA come from the germline V gene. V trimming: 2 bases; J trimming: 7 bases; junction bases outside the gene matches: 6. The CDR3 contains 16 residues.

This chain uses TRBV2 with TRBJ2-5; no definite D call. Germline CDR1 and CDR2: SNHLY and FYNNEI. Trimming left V 4 bases short and J 2 bases short, with 8 bases between. This CDR3 region has 13 residues. The CDR3 nucleotides are TGTGCCAGCAGTGGGGGTCTTCAAGAGACCCAGTACTTC. Protein product: CASSGGLQETQYF.

The CDR3 is CASSLNFSRQGISYEQYF. The DNA of the CDR3 is TGTGCCAGCAGCTTAAACTTCTCTAGGCAGGGGATCTCCTACGAGCAGTACTTC. This chain connects TRBV7-3 to TRBJ2-7; D is perhaps TRBD1 (6 bases). Germline CDR1 reads SGHTA; CDR2 reads FQGTGA. This CDR3 contains 18 residues. Trimming shortened V by 1 base and J by 0 bases, and 19 bases separated the two germline ends.

The chain carries TRBV4-1 and TRBJ1-5; D gene uncertain. Germline lookup yields CDR1 MGHRA and CDR2 YSYEKL. The CDR3 is 17 amino acids. The V and J ends lost 1 base and 0 bases respectively, with 13 bases between them. The CDR3 sequence: CASSQVQVPYSNQPQHF. The CDR3 nucleotides are TGCGCCAGCAGCCAAGTTCAAGTCCCATATAGCAATCAGCCCCAGCATTTT.

The rearrangement links TRBV6-1 to TRBJ1-1; D not certain. CDR3 length: 15 residues. Germline CDR1 is MNHNS and CDR2 is SASEGT. Trimming left V 1 base short and J 6 bases short, with 15 bases between. CDR3 in amino acids: CASSEEAGGWAEAFF. As DNA, the CDR3 is TGTGCCAGCAGTGAAGAGGCCGGAGGTTGGGCTGAAGCTTTCTTT.

The chain employs TRBV19 and TRBJ1-1; weak D call: TRBD1 (5 bases). This CDR3 comprises 14 residues. Trimming stripped 7 bases from V and 4 bases from J, with 16 bases between. Looked up from germline, CDR1 is LNHDA and CDR2 is SQIVND (reference sequence). CDR3 residues: CASTWGDSSTEAFF. The DNA of the CDR3 is TGTGCCAGTACCTGGGGCGACAGCAGCACTGAAGCTTTCTTT. The entire variable domain, with the rest obtained from reference TRBV19 and TRBJ1-1, is as follows: DGGITQSPKYLFRKEGQNVTLSCEQNLNHDAMYWYRQDPGQGLRLIYYSQIVNDFQKGDIAEGYSVSREKKESFPLTVTSAQKNPTAFYLCASTWGDSSTEAFFGQGTRLTVV.

The chain carries TRBV4-1 and TRBJ2-2, with a weak D call TRBD2 (6 bases). The CDR3 contains 17 residues. The ends were cut back, 3 bases at V and 0 bases at J, with 14 bases in the middle. Germline V gene data show CDR1 as MGHRA and CDR2 as YSYEKL. The CDR3 protein is CASSHPAGTANTGELFF. The DNA of the CDR3 is TGCGCCAGCAGCCATCCCGCGGGGACGGCGAACACCGGGGAGCTGTTTTTT.

V gene TRBV7-8 combines with J gene TRBJ2-1, with TRBD1 matching over 9 bases. The length of the CDR3 is 16 residues. The germline V gene has CDR1 SGHVS and CDR2 FQNEAQ. V lost 5 bases to trimming and J lost 6 bases; unmatched junction nucleotides: 11. In DNA, the CDR3 is TGTGCCAGCAGCACTTCCGGGACAGGGCTGGTCAATGAGCAGTTCTTC. Its protein product is CASSTSGTGLVNEQFF.

The chain carries TRBV6-1 and TRBJ2-7; D is perhaps TRBD1 (6 bases). Per the germline V gene, CDR1 is MNHNS and CDR2 is SASEGT. Between the trimmed V and J ends, which lost 5 bases and 3 bases, there was a span of 11 bases. The CDR3 is 13 residues long. The CDR3: CASSSGTNYEQYF. DNA of the CDR3: TGTGCCAGCAGTTCCGGGACAAACTACGAGCAGTACTTC.

V is TRBV2 and J is TRBJ2-7; 7 bases are shared with TRBD2. V lost 2 bases to trimming and J lost 2 bases; unmatched junction nucleotides: 3. Germline V CDR1 and CDR2: SNHLY, FYNNEI. This CDR3 is 14 amino acids long. Here the CDR3 reads CASSENGGAYEQYF. The CDR3 nucleotides read TGTGCCAGCAGTGAAAATGGGGGGGCCTACGAGCAGTACTTC.

The CDR3 nucleotides are TGTGCCAGCAGTCACAGGCTAAACACTGAAGCTTTCTTT. Translated, it gives CASSHRLNTEAFF. The chain joins TRBV25-1 to TRBJ1-1, with D perhaps matching TRBD1 (5 bases). CDR3 size: 13 residues. CDR1 and CDR2 (germline): MGHDK, SYGVNS. Trimming cost V 5 bases and J 2 bases, with 9 bases left between them. Drawing the rest from reference TRBV25-1 and TRBJ1-1, the complete variable domain is EADIYQTPRYLVIGTGKKITLECSQTMGHDKMYWYQQDPGMELHLIHYSYGVNSTEKGDLSSESTVSRIRTEHFPLTLESARPSHTSQYLCASSHRLNTEAFFGQGTRLTVV.

The rearrangement uses TRBV29-1 and TRBJ1-3; a possible D gene is TRBD1 (5 bases). The CDR3 consists of 12 residues. The germline V and J ends were trimmed by 6 bases and 0 bases, with 6 bases remaining between them. The germline V gene has CDR1 SQVTM and CDR2 ANQGSEA. In DNA, the CDR3 is TGCAGCGTGACAGACTCTGGAAACACCATATATTTT. It translates to CSVTDSGNTIYF. Drawing the rest from reference TRBV29-1 and TRBJ1-3, the complete variable domain is SAVISQKPSRDICQRGTSLTIQCQVDSQVTMMFWYRQQPGQSLTLIATANQGSEATYESGFVIDKFPISRPNLTFSTLTVSNMSPEDSSIYLCSVTDSGNTIYFGEGSWLTVV.

The chain is built from TRBV5-4 and TRBJ2-2; 7 bases line up with TRBD2. The trim removed 4 bases at V and 6 bases at J, leaving 15 bases unmatched. Looked up from germline, CDR1 is SGHNT and CDR2 is YYREEE (reference sequence). The CDR3 has 17 residues. CDR3 bases: TGTGCCAGCAGCCGATCGACGAGCCGGGGACTACCCGGGGAGCTGTTTTTT. This gives the protein CASSRSTSRGLPGELFF. The whole variable domain, filled in from reference TRBV5-4 and TRBJ2-2, reads ETGVTQSPTHLIKTRGQQVTLRCSSQSGHNTVSWYQQALGQGPQFIFQYYREEENGRGNFPPRFSGLQFPNYSSELNVNALELDDSALYLCASSRSTSRGLPGELFFGEGSRLTVL.

This sequence joins TRBV25-1 and TRBJ1-2; maybe TRBD1 (5 bases). This CDR3 comprises 14 residues. The germline V and J ends were trimmed by 3 bases and 0 bases, with 8 bases remaining between them. Germline lookup yields CDR1 MGHDK and CDR2 SYGVNS. The CDR3 sequence is CASSEEGSNYGYTF. CDR3 coding DNA: TGTGCCAGCAGTGAGGAGGGGTCTAACTATGGCTACACCTTC.

This clone was detected a few times. The genes are TRBV5-1 and TRBJ2-4; 14 bases agree with TRBD2. V lost 4 bases to trimming and J lost 9 bases; unmatched junction nucleotides: 6. Germline V gives CDR1 SGHRS, CDR2 YFSETQ. The CDR3 sequence is 15 residues long. The DNA of the CDR3 is TGCGCCAGCAGCCCGGGACTAGCGGGGGCGGGCATTCAGTACTTC. It is translated as CASSPGLAGAGIQYF.

The V gene is TRBV5-1, the J gene TRBJ1-1; possibly TRBD1 for D (6 bases). Trimming removed 0 bases at V and 1 base at J, with 10 bases between. Germline CDR1 SGHRS, CDR2 YFSETQ. The CDR3 spans 15 residues. DNA for the CDR3: TGCGCCAGCAGCTTGGTGGCAGGGGCGAACACTGAAGCTTTCTTT. As protein: CASSLVAGANTEAFF.